This T cell receptor (beta chain) was found in a study of blood T cell repertoires in COVID-19 (dated by TCRdb to the early 2020s). For the wider study: Samples covering the acute and convalescent phases of COVID-19 were provided by collaborators in the United States, Italy and Spain. The prospective study material was composed of cDNA or gDNA derived from T cells, B-cell-depleted T cells, or PBMCs. The repertoires were released in a freely available public database meant as a resource for research on the immune response to SARS-CoV-2. Where HLA class I and class II types were available, the types were taken from metadata supplied by the sample provider, not from assay-based typing. Deeply sampled blood TCRbeta repertoires from subjects exposed to, actively infected with, or recovered from COVID-19 were included in the dataset. A de-identified subject ID, COVID-19 status, age in years and sex were almost always included in the sample metadata. The samples were drawn from the first 160 participants of the ongoing ImmuneRACE study and from 1,254 subjects provided by 6 global collaborators.

CDR1 LNHDA and CDR2 SQIVND were looked up in the germline V gene (reference sequence). V sheds 1 base and J sheds 0 bases, leaving 10 bases between their ends. The CDR3, from cysteine to phenylalanine, totals 15 residues. The retained sequence is limited to the CDR3, 45 bases, with the frame set at the first base. A word on this clone: No antigen is known for it. Base qualities are missing; no much larger clone stands one base away.

Summary of the overall study and its limitations: The amount of clinical and demographic metadata varied by source and participant and was provided uncurated.

In the prospective study, participants were about 18 to 89 years old, resided in about two dozen geographic areas of the United States, and were enrolled through a virtual design. In the prospective study, cohorts were assigned on the basis of participant-reported clinical history obtained from a screening survey and a study questionnaire. For ImmuneRACE Cohort 3, a participant was defined as recovered based on two consecutive negative NP/OP PCR tests, clearance by a healthcare professional, or resolution of symptoms. Each participant in the prospective study had whole blood, serum and a nasopharyngeal or oropharyngeal swab collected by mobile phlebotomists. Prospective study participants could optionally give additional blood draws and questionnaires over an approximately two-month period. Prospective study blood samples were shipped either frozen or at room temperature before DNA extraction.

The immunoSEQ Assay, a bias-controlled multiplex PCR, was used to amplify TCRbeta CDR3 regions from genomic DNA. The published analysis was carried out like this. Within the assay, amplification of reference gene primers was used to estimate how many nucleated cells each sample contained. To quantify the absolute abundance of each unique TCRbeta CDR3 rearrangement, sequence reads were collapsed and filtered. For each sample, productive Simpson clonality was calculated as the square root of Simpson's diversity index over productive rearrangements. What TCRdb holds here is the immuneACCESS table cut down to in-frame rearrangements. Part of the clones is not present; checked against another copy, under half of the missing clones reflect an unresolved V gene, and the others are unexplained. V and J calls and clone size are those listed in that table; D and trimming were worked out from the DNA. Recorded for this sample are 390,000 or so clones; around 83% of them occurred a single time. Jointly, the top ten make up about 5% of the sample.

The sample was PBMCs or T cells enriched from blood (not recorded which). The chain couples TRBV19 to TRBJ2-7; possibly the D gene is TRBD1, per 5 matching bases. The sequence derives from a woman aged 45-65 years who had recovered from COVID-19. The CDR3 region has the sequence CASSIGGGNSYEQYF. DNA sequence: TGTGCCAGTAGTATAGGGGGCGGAAACTCCTACGAGCAGTACTTC.